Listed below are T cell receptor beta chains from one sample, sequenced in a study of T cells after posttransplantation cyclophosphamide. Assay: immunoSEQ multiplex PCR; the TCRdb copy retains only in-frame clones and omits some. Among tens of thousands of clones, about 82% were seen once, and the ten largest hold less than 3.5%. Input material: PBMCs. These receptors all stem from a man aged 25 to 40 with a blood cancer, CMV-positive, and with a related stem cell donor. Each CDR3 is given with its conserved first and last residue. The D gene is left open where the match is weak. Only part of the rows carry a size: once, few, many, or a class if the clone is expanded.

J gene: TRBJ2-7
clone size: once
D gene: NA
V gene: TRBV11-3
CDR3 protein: CASSLSPGASEQYF
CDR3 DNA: TGTGCCAGCAGCTTAAGTCCGGGAGCCTCCGAGCAGTACTTC

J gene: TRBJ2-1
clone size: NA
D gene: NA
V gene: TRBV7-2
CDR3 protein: CASSSQRYNEQFF
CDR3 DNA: TGTGCCAGCAGCTCCCAGAGGTACAATGAGCAGTTCTTC

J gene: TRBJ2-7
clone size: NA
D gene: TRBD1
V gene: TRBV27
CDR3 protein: CASSRTRGGGYEQYF
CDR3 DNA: TGTGCCAGCAGCCGAACTAGAGGGGGCGGCTACGAGCAGTACTTC

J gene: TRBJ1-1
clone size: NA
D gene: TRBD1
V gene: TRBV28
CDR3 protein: CASSLGQTLEAFF
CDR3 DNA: TGTGCCAGCAGCCTGGGACAGACCCTTGAAGCTTTCTTT

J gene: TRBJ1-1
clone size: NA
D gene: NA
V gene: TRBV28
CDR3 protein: CASSSTEGTEAFF
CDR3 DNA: TGTGCCAGCAGTTCGACGGAGGGCACTGAAGCTTTCTTT

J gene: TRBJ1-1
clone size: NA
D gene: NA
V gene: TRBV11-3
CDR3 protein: CASSEGGQGWTEAFF
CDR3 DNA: TGTGCCAGCAGCGAAGGTGGGCAGGGATGGACTGAAGCTTTCTTT

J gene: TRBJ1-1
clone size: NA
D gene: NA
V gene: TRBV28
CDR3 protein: CASSLGGGGTEAFF
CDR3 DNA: TGTGCCAGCAGTTTAGGGGGGGGAGGAACTGAAGCTTTCTTT

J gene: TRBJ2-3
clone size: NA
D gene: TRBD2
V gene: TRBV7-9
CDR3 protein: CASSLGAGKDTDTQYF
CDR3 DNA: TGTGCCAGCAGCTTGGGAGCGGGGAAAGACACAGATACGCAGTATTTT

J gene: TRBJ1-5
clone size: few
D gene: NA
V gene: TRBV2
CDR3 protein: CASSEMAGYQPQHF
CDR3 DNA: TGTGCCAGCAGTGAAATGGCAGGGTACCAGCCCCAGCATTTT

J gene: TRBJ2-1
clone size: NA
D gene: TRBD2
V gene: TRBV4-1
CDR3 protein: CASSQVREGNEQFF
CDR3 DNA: TGCGCCAGCAGCCAAGTCCGGGAGGGGAATGAGCAGTTCTTC

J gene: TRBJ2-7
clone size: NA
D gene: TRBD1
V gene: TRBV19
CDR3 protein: CASSQGTGPLEQYF
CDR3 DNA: TGTGCCAGTAGCCAGGGGACAGGGCCTCTAGAGCAGTACTTC

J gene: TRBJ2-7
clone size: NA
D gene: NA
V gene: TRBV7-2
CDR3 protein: CASSLEQGHYEQYF
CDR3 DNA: TGTGCCAGCAGCTTAGAGCAGGGCCACTACGAGCAGTACTTC

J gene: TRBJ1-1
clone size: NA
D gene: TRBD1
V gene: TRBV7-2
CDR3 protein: CASTLRDRNTEAFF
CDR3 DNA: TGTGCCAGCACCTTAAGGGACAGGAACACTGAAGCTTTCTTT

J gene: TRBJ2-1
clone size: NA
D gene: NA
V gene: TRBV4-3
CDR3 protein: CASSQDGGDGTDEQFF
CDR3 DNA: TGCGCCAGCAGCCAAGACGGGGGAGACGGCACCGATGAGCAGTTCTTC

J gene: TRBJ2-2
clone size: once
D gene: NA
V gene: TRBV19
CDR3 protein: CASSIAGIGGTGELFF
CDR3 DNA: TGTGCCAGTAGTATAGCCGGGATAGGAGGGACCGGGGAGCTGTTTTTT

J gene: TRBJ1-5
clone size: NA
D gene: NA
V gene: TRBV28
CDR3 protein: CASTPGWPNQPQHF
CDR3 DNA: TGTGCCAGTACCCCCGGGTGGCCGAATCAGCCCCAGCATTTT

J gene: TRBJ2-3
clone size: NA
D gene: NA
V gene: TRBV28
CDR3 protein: CASGGGELPSTDTQYF
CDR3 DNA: TGTGCCTCAGGAGGGGGGGAGCTTCCTAGCACAGATACGCAGTATTTT

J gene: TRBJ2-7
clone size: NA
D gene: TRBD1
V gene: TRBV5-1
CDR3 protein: CASSLGTGSNEQYF
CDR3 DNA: TGCGCCAGCAGCTTGGGGACAGGGTCAAACGAGCAGTACTTC

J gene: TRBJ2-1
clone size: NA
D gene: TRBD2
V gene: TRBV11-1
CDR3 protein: CASSLPPRLAGVNEQFF
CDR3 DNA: TGTGCCAGCAGCTTACCGCCCAGACTAGCGGGAGTAAATGAGCAGTTCTTC

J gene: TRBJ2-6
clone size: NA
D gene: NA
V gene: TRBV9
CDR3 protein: CASSVAWASGANVLTF
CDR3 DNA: TGTGCCAGCAGCGTAGCCTGGGCGTCTGGGGCCAACGTCCTGACTTTC

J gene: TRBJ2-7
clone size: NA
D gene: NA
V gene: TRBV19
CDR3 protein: CASSRMPGPSYEQYF
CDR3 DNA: TGTGCCAGTAGTCGGATGCCAGGCCCGTCCTACGAGCAGTACTTC

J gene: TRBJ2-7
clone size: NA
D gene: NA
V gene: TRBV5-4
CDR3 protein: CASSLISGYEQYF
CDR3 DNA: TGTGCCAGCAGCTTGATCTCGGGATACGAGCAGTACTTC

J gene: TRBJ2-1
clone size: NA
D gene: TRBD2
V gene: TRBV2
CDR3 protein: CASRDGASGSSYNEQFF
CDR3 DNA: TGTGCCAGCAGGGACGGGGCTAGCGGGAGCTCCTACAATGAGCAGTTCTTC

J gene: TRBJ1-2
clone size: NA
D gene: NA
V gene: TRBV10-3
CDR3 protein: CAITFGQPTNYGYTF
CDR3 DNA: TGTGCCATCACCTTCGGACAGCCAACTAACTATGGCTACACCTTC

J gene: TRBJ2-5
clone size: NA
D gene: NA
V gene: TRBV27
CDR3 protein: CASSSRLGRVQETQYF
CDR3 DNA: TGTGCCAGCAGTTCACGACTAGGAAGAGTCCAAGAGACCCAGTACTTC

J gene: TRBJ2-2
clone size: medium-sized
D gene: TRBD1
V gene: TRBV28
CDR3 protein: CASRTGLRETGELFF
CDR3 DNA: TGTGCCAGCAGGACAGGGTTAAGGGAGACCGGGGAGCTGTTTTTT

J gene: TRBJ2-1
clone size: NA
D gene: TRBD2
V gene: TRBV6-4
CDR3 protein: CARPGTSSYNEQFF
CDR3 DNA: TGTGCCAGGCCAGGGACTAGCTCCTACAATGAGCAGTTCTTC

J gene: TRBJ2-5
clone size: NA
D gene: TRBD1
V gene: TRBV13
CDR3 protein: CASSLDRGGETQYF
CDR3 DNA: TGTGCCAGCAGCCTCGACAGGGGAGGAGAGACCCAGTACTTC

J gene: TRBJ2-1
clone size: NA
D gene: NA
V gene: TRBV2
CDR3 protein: CASSDPGQIQGEQFF
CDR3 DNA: TGTGCCAGCAGTGATCCGGGACAAATCCAGGGGGAGCAGTTCTTC

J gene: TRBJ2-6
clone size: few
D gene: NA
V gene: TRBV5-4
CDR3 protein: CASSLDRVLSGANVLTF
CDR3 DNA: TGTGCCAGCAGCTTGGACAGAGTTCTCTCTGGGGCCAACGTCCTGACTTTC

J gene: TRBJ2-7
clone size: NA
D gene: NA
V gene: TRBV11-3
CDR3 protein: CASSLDSSEQYF
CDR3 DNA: TGTGCCAGCAGCTTGGACAGTTCCGAGCAGTACTTC

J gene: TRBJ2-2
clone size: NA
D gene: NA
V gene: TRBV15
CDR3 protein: CATSLGGTGELFF
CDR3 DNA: TGTGCCACCAGTCTAGGGGGCACCGGGGAGCTGTTTTTT

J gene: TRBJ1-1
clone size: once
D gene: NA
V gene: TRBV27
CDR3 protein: CASSRLGGGASSNTEAFF
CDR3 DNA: TGTGCCAGCAGTCGCCTGGGGGGGGGCGCGTCTTCGAACACTGAAGCTTTCTTT

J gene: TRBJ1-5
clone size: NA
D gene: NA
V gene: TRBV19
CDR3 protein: CASRWGPYQPQHF
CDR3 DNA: TGTGCCAGTAGGTGGGGGCCATATCAGCCCCAGCATTTT

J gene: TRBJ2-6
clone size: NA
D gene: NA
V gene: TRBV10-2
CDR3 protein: CASRVEGPDNSGANVLTF
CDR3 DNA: TGCGCCAGCAGAGTTGAGGGTCCGGATAACTCTGGGGCCAACGTCCTGACTTTC

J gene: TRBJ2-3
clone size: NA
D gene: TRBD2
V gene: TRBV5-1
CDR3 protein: CASSLSLVAGGPTDTQYF
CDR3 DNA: TGCGCCAGCAGCTTGAGTTTGGTAGCGGGAGGGCCCACAGATACGCAGTATTTT

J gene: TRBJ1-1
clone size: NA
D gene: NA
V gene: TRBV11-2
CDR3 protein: CASSLQNTEAFF
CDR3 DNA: TGTGCCAGCAGCTTACAGAACACTGAAGCTTTCTTT

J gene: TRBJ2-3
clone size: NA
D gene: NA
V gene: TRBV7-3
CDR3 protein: CASSRGTQNTDTQYF
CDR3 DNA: TGTGCCAGCAGCCGGGGGACCCAGAACACAGATACGCAGTATTTT

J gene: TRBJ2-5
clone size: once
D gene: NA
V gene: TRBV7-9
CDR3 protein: CASSFDRETQYF
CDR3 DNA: TGTGCCAGCAGCTTCGATAGAGAGACCCAGTACTTC

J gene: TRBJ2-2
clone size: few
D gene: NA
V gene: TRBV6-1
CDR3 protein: CASSLISTGELFF
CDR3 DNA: TGTGCCAGCAGTCTTATTTCCACCGGGGAGCTGTTTTTT

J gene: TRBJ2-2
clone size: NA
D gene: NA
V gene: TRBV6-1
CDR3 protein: CASEGERVKTGELFF
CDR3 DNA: TGTGCCAGCGAGGGGGAGAGAGTGAAGACCGGGGAGCTGTTTTTT

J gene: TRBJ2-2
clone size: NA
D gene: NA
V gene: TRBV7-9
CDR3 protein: CASSLTSHRTGELFF
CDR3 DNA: TGTGCCAGCAGCTTAACGAGCCACCGGACCGGGGAGCTGTTTTTT

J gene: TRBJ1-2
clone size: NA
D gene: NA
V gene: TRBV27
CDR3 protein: CASSFSSPLSEGYTF
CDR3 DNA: TGTGCCAGCAGTTTCAGTTCGCCCCTCTCGGAGGGCTACACCTTC

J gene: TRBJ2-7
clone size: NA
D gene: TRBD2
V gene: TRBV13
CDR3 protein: CASSPGLAGTPEAYEQYF
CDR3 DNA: TGTGCCAGCAGCCCGGGACTAGCGGGAACCCCCGAGGCCTACGAGCAGTACTTC

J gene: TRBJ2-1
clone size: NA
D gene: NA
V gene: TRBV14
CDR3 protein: CASSQTEGLLSYNEQFF
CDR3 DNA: TGTGCCAGCAGCCAAACGGAGGGCCTGTTGTCCTACAATGAGCAGTTCTTC

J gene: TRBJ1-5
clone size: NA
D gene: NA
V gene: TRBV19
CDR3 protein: CASSTGQRLWEEAGQPQHF
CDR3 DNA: TGTGCCAGTAGTACGGGTCAGAGGCTATGGGAGGAAGCCGGTCAGCCCCAGCATTTT

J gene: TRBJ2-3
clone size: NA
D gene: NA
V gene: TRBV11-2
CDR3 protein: CASSLLLERAGATDTQYF
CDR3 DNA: TGTGCCAGCAGCCTTCTCTTAGAACGGGCGGGGGCCACAGATACGCAGTATTTT

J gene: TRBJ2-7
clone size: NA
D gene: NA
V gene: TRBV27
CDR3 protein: CASSLGQGLYEQYF
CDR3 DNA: TGTGCCAGCAGTTTAGGGCAGGGGCTCTACGAGCAGTACTTC

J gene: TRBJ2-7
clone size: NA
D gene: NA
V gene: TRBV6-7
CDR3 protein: CASSYPPRWRARCEQYF
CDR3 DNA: TGTGCCAGCAGTTACCCCCCCCGTTGGAGAGCCCGGTGCGAGCAGTACTTC

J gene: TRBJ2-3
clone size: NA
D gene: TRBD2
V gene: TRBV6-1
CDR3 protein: CASSAGLAGMDTQYF
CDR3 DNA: TGTGCCAGCAGCGCGGGACTAGCGGGAATGGATACGCAGTATTTT

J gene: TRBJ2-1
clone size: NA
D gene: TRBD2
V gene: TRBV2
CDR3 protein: CASNFGTSGRLYNEQFF
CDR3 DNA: TGTGCCAGCAATTTCGGGACTAGCGGCCGTCTTTACAATGAGCAGTTCTTC

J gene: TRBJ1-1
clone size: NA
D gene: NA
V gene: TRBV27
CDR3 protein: CASRSLYLGANTEAFF
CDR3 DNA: TGTGCCAGCAGATCCCTCTACTTAGGGGCGAACACTGAAGCTTTCTTT

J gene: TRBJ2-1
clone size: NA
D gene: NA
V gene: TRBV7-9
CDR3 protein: CASSSTGEGGKGSYNEQFF
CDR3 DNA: TGTGCCAGCAGCTCGACGGGAGAAGGGGGCAAGGGTTCATACAATGAGCAGTTCTTC

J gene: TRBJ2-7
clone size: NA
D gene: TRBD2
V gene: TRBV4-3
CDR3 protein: CASSQALAGGVIEQYF
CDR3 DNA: TGCGCCAGCAGCCAAGCGCTAGCGGGAGGGGTAATCGAGCAGTACTTC

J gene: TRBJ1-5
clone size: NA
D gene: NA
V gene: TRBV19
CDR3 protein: CASSPIYRKRNQPQHF
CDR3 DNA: TGTGCCAGTAGTCCTATTTACAGAAAAAGGAATCAGCCCCAGCATTTT